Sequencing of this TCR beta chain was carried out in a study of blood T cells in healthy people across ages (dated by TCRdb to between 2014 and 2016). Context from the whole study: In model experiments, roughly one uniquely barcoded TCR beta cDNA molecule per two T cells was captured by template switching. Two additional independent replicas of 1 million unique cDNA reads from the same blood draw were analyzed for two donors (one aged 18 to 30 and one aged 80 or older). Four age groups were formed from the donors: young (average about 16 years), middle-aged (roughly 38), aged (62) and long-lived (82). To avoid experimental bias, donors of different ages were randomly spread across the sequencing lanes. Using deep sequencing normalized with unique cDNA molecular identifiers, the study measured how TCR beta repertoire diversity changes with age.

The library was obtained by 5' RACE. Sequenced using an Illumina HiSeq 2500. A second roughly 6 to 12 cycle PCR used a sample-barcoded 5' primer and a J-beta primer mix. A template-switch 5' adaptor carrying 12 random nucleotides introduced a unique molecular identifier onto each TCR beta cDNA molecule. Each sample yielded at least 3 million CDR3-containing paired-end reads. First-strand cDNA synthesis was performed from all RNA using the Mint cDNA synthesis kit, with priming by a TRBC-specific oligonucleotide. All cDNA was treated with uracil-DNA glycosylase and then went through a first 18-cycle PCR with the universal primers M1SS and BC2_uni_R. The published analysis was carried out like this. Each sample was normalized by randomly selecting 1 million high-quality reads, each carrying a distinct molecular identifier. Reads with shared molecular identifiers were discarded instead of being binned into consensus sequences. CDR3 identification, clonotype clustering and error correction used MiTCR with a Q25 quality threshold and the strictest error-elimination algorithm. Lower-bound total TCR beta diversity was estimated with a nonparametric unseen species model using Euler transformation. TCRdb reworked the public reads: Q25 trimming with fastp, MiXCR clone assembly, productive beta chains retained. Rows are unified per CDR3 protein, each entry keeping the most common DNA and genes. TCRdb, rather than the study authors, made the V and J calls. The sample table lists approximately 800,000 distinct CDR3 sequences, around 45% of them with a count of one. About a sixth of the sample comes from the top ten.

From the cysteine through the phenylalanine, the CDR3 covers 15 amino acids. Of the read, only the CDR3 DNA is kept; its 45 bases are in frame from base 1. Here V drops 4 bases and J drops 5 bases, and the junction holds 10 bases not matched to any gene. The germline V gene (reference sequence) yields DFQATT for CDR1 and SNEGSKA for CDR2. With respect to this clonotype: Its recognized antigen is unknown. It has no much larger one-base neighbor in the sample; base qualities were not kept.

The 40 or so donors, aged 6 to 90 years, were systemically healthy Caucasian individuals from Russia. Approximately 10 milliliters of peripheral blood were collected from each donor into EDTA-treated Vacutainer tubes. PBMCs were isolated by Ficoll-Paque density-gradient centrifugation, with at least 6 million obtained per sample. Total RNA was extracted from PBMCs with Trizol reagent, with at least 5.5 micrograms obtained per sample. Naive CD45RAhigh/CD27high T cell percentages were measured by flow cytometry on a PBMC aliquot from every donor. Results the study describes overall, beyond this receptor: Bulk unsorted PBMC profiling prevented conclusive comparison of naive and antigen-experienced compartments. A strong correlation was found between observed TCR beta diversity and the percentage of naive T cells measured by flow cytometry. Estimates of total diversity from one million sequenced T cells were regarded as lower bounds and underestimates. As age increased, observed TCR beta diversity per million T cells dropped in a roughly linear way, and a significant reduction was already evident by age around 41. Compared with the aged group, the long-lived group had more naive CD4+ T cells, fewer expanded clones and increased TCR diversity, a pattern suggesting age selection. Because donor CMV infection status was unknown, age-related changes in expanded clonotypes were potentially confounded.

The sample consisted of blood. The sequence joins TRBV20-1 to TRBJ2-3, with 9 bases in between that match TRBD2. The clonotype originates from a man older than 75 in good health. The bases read TGCAGTGCTAACGGTGGCCTTAGCGGGGGAGATACGCAGTATTTT. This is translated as CSANGGLSGGDTQYF.